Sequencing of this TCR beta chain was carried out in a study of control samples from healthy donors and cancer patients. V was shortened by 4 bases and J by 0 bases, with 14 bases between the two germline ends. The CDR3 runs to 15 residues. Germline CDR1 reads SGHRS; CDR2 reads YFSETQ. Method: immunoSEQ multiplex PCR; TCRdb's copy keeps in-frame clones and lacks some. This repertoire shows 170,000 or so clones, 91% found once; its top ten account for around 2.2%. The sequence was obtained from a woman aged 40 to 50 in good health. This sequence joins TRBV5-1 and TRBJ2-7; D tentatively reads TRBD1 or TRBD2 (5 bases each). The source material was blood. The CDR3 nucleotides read TGCGCCAGCAGCGCCCGGGACCTCAGCTCCTACGAGCAGTACTTC. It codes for CASSARDLSSYEQYF.